This T cell receptor (beta chain) was identified during a study of T cell changes during pregnancy in multiple sclerosis. Sequencing used immunoSEQ multiplex PCR; TCRdb keeps in-frame clones, though not all of them. The sample includes under 50,000 clones, approximately 92% of them seen just once. The CDR3 runs 18 residues. With 0 bases clipped from V and 8 bases from J, the junction kept 15 bases outside the gene matches. Germline CDR1 and CDR2: SGHNT and YENEEA. The receptor was isolated from a female donor with multiple sclerosis, enrolled in a pregnancy study. This sequence joins TRBV11-3 and TRBJ1-2; 10 bases line up with TRBD1. The sample in question was CD8+ T cells from peripheral blood mononuclear cells, obtained before pregnancy. The CDR3: CASSLDRKWTGGLGGYTF. The CDR3 region has the DNA TGTGCCAGCAGCTTAGATCGAAAATGGACAGGGGGATTGGGGGGCTACACCTTC.